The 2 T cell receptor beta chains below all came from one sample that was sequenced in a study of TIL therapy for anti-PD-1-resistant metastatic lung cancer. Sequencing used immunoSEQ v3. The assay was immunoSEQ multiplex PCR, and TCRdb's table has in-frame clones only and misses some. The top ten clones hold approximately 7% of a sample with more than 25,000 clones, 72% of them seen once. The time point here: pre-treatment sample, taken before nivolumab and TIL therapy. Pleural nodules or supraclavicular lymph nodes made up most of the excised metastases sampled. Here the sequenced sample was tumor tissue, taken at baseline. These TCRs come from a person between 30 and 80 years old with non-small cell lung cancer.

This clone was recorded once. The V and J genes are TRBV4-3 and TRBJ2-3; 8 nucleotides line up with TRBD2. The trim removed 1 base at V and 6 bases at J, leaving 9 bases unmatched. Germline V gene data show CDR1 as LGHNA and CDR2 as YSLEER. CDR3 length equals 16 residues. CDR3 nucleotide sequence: TGCGCCAGCAGCCAAGGGACTAGCAGGGTGGGGGATACGCAGTATTTT. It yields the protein CASSQGTSRVGDTQYF.

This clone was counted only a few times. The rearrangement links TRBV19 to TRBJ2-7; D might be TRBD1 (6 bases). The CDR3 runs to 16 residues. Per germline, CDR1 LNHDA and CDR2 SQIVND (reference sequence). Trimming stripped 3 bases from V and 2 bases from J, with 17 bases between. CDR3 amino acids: CASSIGTGQMTYEQYF. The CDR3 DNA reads TGTGCCAGTAGTATTGGGACGGGACAAATGACCTACGAGCAGTACTTC. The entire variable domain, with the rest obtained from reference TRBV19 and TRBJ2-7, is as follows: DGGITQSPKYLFRKEGQNVTLSCEQNLNHDAMYWYRQDPGQGLRLIYYSQIVNDFQKGDIAEGYSVSREKKESFPLTVTSAQKNPTAFYLCASSIGTGQMTYEQYFGPGTRLTVT.